This entry describes one T cell receptor beta chain. Its target is not known. CDR1 ENHRY and CDR2 SYGVKD come from the germline V gene. This CDR3 is built from 15 residues. Trimming cost V 8 bases and J 2 bases, with 13 bases left between them. TCRdb's table, derived via immunoSEQ multiplex PCR, lists solely in-frame clones and lacks some. Of about 200,000 clones listed, around 83% were seen once; the top ten hold around an eighth. These data are taken from a study of cytomegalovirus exposure and HLA in healthy donors. Study in general: Per a later analysis, the 666 first-cohort and more than 100 validation repertoires shared one platform.

Regarding the study as a whole: Most TCR sequences were seen very rarely across donors, but some public TCRs occurred in many. Listed as cytomegalovirus-associated were over 150 TCR beta chains.

The TCR was taken from a woman aged 25 to 39 in good health and CMV-seropositive. The sequenced material came from PBMCs. The V and J genes are TRBV10-3 and TRBJ2-6, with TRBD1 as a possible D gene (6 bases). CDR3 sequence: CAIGPQGTGANVLTF. DNA for the CDR3: TGTGCCATCGGACCCCAGGGGACTGGGGCCAACGTCCTGACTTTC.